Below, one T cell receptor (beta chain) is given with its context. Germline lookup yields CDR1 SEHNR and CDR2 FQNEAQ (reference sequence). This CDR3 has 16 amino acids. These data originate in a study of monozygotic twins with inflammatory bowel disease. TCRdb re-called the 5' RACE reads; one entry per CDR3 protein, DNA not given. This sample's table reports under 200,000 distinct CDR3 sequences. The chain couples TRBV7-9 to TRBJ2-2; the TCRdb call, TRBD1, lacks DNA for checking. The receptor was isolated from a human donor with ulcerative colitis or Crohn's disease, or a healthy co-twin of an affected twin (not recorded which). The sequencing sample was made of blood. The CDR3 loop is CASSLPGTGVTGELFF.